The clone carrying this T cell receptor beta chain has a handful of counts. The data were obtained in a study of blood T cell repertoires in COVID-19. Overall study: Donors in the United States, Italy and Spain gave samples during acute or convalescent COVID-19. PBMCs, B-cell-depleted T cells, or T cells provided the cDNA or gDNA that made up the material.

Measured with immunoSEQ multiplex PCR; TCRdb has only the in-frame clones, and not every one. The sample holds about 190,000 clones; around nine tenths are singletons and the top ten take under 15%. The source material was peripheral blood. The receptor's source is a woman in her seventies with COVID-19, enrolled during active disease.

CDR3 sequence reads: CASRSRGPEAFF. The CDR3 DNA sequence: TGTGCCAGCAGAAGCAGGGGGCCCGAAGCTTTCTTT. The chain combines TRBV12-3 or TRBV12-4 with TRBJ1-1; 8 nucleotides match TRBD1. This CDR3 comprises 12 residues. V lost 6 bases and J lost 8; bases outside the gene matches: 5.